The next 22 T cell receptor beta chains were all read from a single sample in a study of early stage breast cancer tumors. Clones were sequenced by immunoSEQ multiplex PCR, and TCRdb holds only the in-frame ones, with some missing. This table holds 50,000 to 65,000 clones, 65% to 80% found once. Specimen: blood. The receptor source for this set is a young adult with breast cancer.

This chain connects TRBV9 to TRBJ2-7; a possible D gene is TRBD1 (6 bases). The V end was cut by 4 bases, the J end by 3 bases, with 17 bases between. The CDR3 sequence is 15 residues long. Germline CDR1 is SGDLS and CDR2 is YYNGEE. The CDR3 protein is CASSPLPDRLYEQYF. CDR3 in DNA: TGTGCCAGCAGCCCGCTCCCGGACAGACTCTACGAGCAGTACTTC.

The chain carries TRBV30 and TRBJ2-3; the D gene could be TRBD1 or TRBD2 (5 bases each). This CDR3 is 17 amino acids long. Trimming left V 1 base short and J 0 bases short, with 17 bases between. Germline V gene lookup returns CDR1 GTSNPN and CDR2 SVGIG (reference sequence). CDR3 DNA: TGTGCCTGGAGTGCAGGGTGGGACGGCCCTAGCACAGATACGCAGTATTTT. Protein product: CAWSAGWDGPSTDTQYF.

The rearrangement links TRBV4-1 to TRBJ1-2, with no clear D. This CDR3 spans 13 amino acids. The V gene lost 0 bases and the J gene lost 3 bases, with 5 bases spanning the gap. The germline V gene has CDR1 MGHRA and CDR2 YSYEKL. CDR3 DNA sequence: TGCGCCAGCAGCCAAGATCAGGACTATGGCTACACCTTC. Its translation is CASSQDQDYGYTF.

This rearrangement joins TRBV10-2 to TRBJ2-1, with 9 bases identical to TRBD2. The germline V gene has CDR1 WSHSY and CDR2 SAAADI. The CDR3 is 15 residues long. The V segment lost 6 bases and the J segment 1 base; nucleotides outside the gene matches: 4. The CDR3 DNA is TGCGCCAGCAGCCCTAGCGGGAAATCCTACAATGAGCAGTTCTTC. Its translation: CASSPSGKSYNEQFF.

The chain is built from TRBV19 and TRBJ1-5; D uncertain. The germline V gene encodes CDR1 LNHDA and CDR2 SQIVND (reference sequence). The ends were cut back, 1 base at V and 6 bases at J, with 7 bases in the middle. The CDR3 spans 13 residues. The CDR3 sequence: CASSIVGFQPQHF. DNA of the CDR3: TGTGCCAGTAGTATAGTGGGGTTTCAGCCCCAGCATTTT.

V gene TRBV5-1 combines with J gene TRBJ2-2; the D is unclear. The CDR3 sequence is 15 residues long. V dropped 0 bases and J dropped 5 bases, with 11 bases sitting between them. The germline gives CDR1 SGHRS, CDR2 YFSETQ. The CDR3 DNA reads as TGCGCCAGCAGCTTGGTCCAGGAAGGTACCGGGGAGCTGTTTTTT. This codes for CASSLVQEGTGELFF.

The chain couples TRBV5-1 to TRBJ2-1, with D possibly being TRBD1 (6 bases). Between the trimmed V and J ends, which lost 4 bases and 0 bases, there was a span of 14 bases. The CDR3 is made up of 16 amino acids. CDR1 and CDR2 (germline): SGHRS, YFSETQ. The CDR3 DNA reads TGCGCCAGCAGCCCGATACAGGGTTTCTCCTACAATGAGCAGTTCTTC. It translates to CASSPIQGFSYNEQFF.

The genes are TRBV7-9 and TRBJ2-7, with D maybe TRBD2 (6 bases). The germline gives CDR1 SEHNR, CDR2 FQNEAQ (reference sequence). The CDR3 runs 15 residues. Trimming shortened V by 0 bases and J by 2 bases, and 11 bases separated the two germline ends. CDR3 DNA sequence: TGTGCCAGCAGCTTAGCGCGGGGTGTGGCCTACGAGCAGTACTTC. Translation: CASSLARGVAYEQYF.

V is TRBV11-3 and J is TRBJ2-2; the D call may be TRBD1 or TRBD2 (6 bases each). V gave up 6 bases and J gave up 6 bases, with 14 bases separating them. CDR1 is SGHNT and CDR2 is YENEEA in the germline V gene. The CDR3 is 14 amino acids. CDR3 sequence: CASRERGAPGELFF. In DNA form, the CDR3 reads TGTGCCAGCAGGGAGAGGGGGGCCCCCGGGGAGCTGTTTTTT.

The chain recombines TRBV18 with TRBJ2-7, with a tentative D call TRBD1 (6 bases). Trimming removed 1 base at V and 6 bases at J, with 19 bases between. The V gene's germline CDR1 is KGHSH and CDR2 LQKENI. This CDR3 has 16 residues. Here the CDR3 reads CASSPLETGIPREQYF. The CDR3 region has the DNA TGTGCCAGCTCACCACTTGAGACAGGAATCCCCCGCGAGCAGTACTTC.

The rearrangement links TRBV7-3 to TRBJ2-2; D possibly corresponds to TRBD2 (5 bases). V was cut by 8 bases and J by 3 bases, with 10 bases left in between. CDR1 and CDR2 from the germline V gene are SGHTA and FQGTGA. The CDR3 spans 13 residues. CDR3 DNA: TGTGCCAGCGGGAGTTGGGACACCGGGGAGCTGTTTTTT. It is translated as CASGSWDTGELFF.

The chain joins TRBV10-2 to TRBJ1-5; D is perhaps TRBD1 (5 bases). The ends were cut back, 0 bases at V and 8 bases at J, with 8 bases in the middle. Germline loops: CDR1 WSHSY, CDR2 SAAADI. This CDR3 region has 13 residues. CDR3 coding DNA: TGCGCCAGCAGTGAGTCTGGGGGGAAGCCCCAGCATTTT. It translates to CASSESGGKPQHF.

This sequence joins TRBV6-1 and TRBJ2-7, with no clear D. Between the trimmed V and J ends, which lost 0 bases and 3 bases, there was a span of 6 bases. Per the germline V gene, CDR1 is MNHNS and CDR2 is SASEGT. CDR3 length: 13 amino acids. The CDR3 reads CASSEAVGYEQYF. The CDR3, as DNA: TGTGCCAGCAGTGAAGCGGTCGGCTACGAGCAGTACTTC.

V usage is TRBV19 and J usage is TRBJ2-7; TRBD1 might be the D (5 bases). CDR3 length equals 14 residues. V was clipped by 0 bases and J by 4 bases, with 10 bases between them. The V gene's germline CDR1 is LNHDA and CDR2 SQIVND (reference sequence). CDR3 DNA sequence: TGTGCCAGTAGTATAGAATCGACAGCTTACGAGCAGTACTTC. Amino acid sequence: CASSIESTAYEQYF.

The genes are TRBV7-8 and TRBJ1-1; tentative D call: TRBD1 (5 bases). CDR3 size: 14 residues. Per the germline V gene, CDR1 is SGHVS and CDR2 is FQNEAQ. Between the trimmed V and J ends, which lost 5 bases and 4 bases, there was a span of 14 bases. The CDR3, as DNA: TGTGCCAGCAGCATCATGGGGGGAGGCACTGAAGCTTTCTTT. It yields the protein CASSIMGGGTEAFF.

This chain uses TRBV7-9 with TRBJ2-1, with no clear D. V lost 10 bases and J 5 bases, leaving 3 bases between the germline ends. The V gene's germline CDR1 is SEHNR and CDR2 FQNEAQ (reference sequence). CDR3 length equals 9 residues. Here the CDR3 reads CATDNEQFF. CDR3 nucleotides: TGTGCCACGGACAATGAGCAGTTCTTC.

There are a few counts of this clone. The chain couples TRBV2 to TRBJ2-1; D is undetermined. Deletions cut 5 bases from V and 8 bases from J, with 7 bases between. From germline, CDR1 is SNHLY and CDR2 FYNNEI. The CDR3 length is 11 residues. The CDR3 region is CASSYWDEQFF. The CDR3 nucleotides read TGTGCCAGCAGTTACTGGGATGAGCAGTTCTTC.

This chain uses TRBV7-9 with TRBJ2-7; D perhaps matches TRBD1 (6 bases). V was pared by 5 bases and J by 3 bases, with 20 bases between. Germline loops: CDR1 SEHNR, CDR2 FQNEAQ (reference sequence). CDR3 length: 16 residues. The CDR3 loop reads CASSTHTGVQGYEQYF. The CDR3 region has the DNA TGTGCCAGCAGCACCCATACCGGGGTACAGGGCTACGAGCAGTACTTC.

CDR3 residues: CASSLVGPLGNSPLHF. CDR3 sequence (DNA): TGTGCCAGCAGCTTAGTAGGGCCCCTCGGGAATTCACCCCTCCACTTT. V gene TRBV11-2 combines with J gene TRBJ1-6; D unclear. Germline assignment: CDR1 SGHAT and CDR2 FQNNGV. The CDR3 length is 16 residues. Trimming took 1 base from V and 7 from J, leaving 14 bases between them.

This chain joins TRBV11-2 and TRBJ1-6, with TRBD1 identical over 7 bases. V lost 6 bases to trimming and J lost 0 bases; unmatched junction nucleotides: 5. The CDR3 runs to 16 residues. Germline CDR1 SGHAT, CDR2 FQNNGV. The CDR3 coding sequence is TGTGCCAGCAGACCCCAGGGGGGCTCCTATAATTCACCCCTCCACTTT. Its translation: CASRPQGGSYNSPLHF. Full variable domain (remainder filled in from reference TRBV11-2 and TRBJ1-6): EAGVAQSPRYKIIEKRQSVAFWCNPISGHATLYWYQQILGQGPKLLIQFQNNGVVDDSQLPKDRFSAERLKGVDSTLKIQPAKLEDSAVYLCASRPQGGSYNSPLHFGNGTRLTVT.

The gene calls are TRBV11-2 and TRBJ1-2, with 8 nucleotides matching TRBD1. This CDR3 has 16 amino acids. Germline V gene lookup returns CDR1 SGHAT and CDR2 FQNNGV. The ends lost 0 bases at V and 6 bases at J; junction bases unmatched: 9. The DNA for the CDR3 is TGTGCCAGCAGCTTAGATCTGGACAGGGTTAGGAATGGCTACACCTTC. Residues: CASSLDLDRVRNGYTF.

The CDR3, as DNA: TGTGCCAGCAGCCCAGCGGGAGGGGGGAATGAGCAGTTCTTC. Translating it yields CASSPAGGGNEQFF. The chain employs TRBV7-3 and TRBJ2-1; TRBD2 matches 10 bases. Germline assignment: CDR1 SGHTA and CDR2 FQGTGA. The CDR3 is made up of 14 amino acids. J was trimmed by 7 bases and V by 5 bases; bases with no gene match: 5.